One and the same sample provided the 16 T cell receptor beta chains below, sequenced in a study of blood T cell repertoires in COVID-19 (dated by TCRdb to the early 2020s). The library was prepared using the immunoSEQ multiplex PCR assay. The clones in this table, taken by TCRdb from immuneACCESS, are in-frame only. Not every clone is retained; where verified, under half of the shortfall comes from an unresolved V gene, and the cause of the rest is unknown. Recorded for this sample are roughly 430,000 clones; roughly 90% of them occurred a single time. The ten top clones hold roughly 2% of the sample. Sequencing was done on a sample of PBMCs or T cells enriched from blood (not recorded which). Every receptor here comes from a woman in her 40s with acute COVID-19.

CDR3 in amino acids: CASSLAPGTGYEQYF. DNA for the CDR3: TGTGCCAGCAGCTTAGCGCCCGGGACAGGCTACGAGCAGTACTTC. The gene calls are TRBV7-2 and TRBJ2-7, with 8 positions matching TRBD1. This CDR3 is 15 amino acids long. V trimming: 0 bases; J trimming: 3 bases; junction bases outside the gene matches: 4. Germline loops: CDR1 SGHTA, CDR2 FQGNSA.

This chain connects TRBV18 to TRBJ2-2; a possible D gene is TRBD1 (6 bases). This CDR3 has 14 amino acids. Trimming pared 8 bases from V and 1 base from J, leaving 11 bases between. The V gene's germline CDR1 is KGHSH and CDR2 LQKENI. The CDR3 loop reads CASGTGLNTGELFF. The CDR3 region has the DNA TGTGCCAGCGGAACAGGGTTGAACACCGGGGAGCTGTTTTTT.

This chain connects TRBV15 to TRBJ1-2; D is unclear. The CDR3 is 15 amino acids. The V end was cut by 9 bases, the J end by 1 base, with 18 bases between. The germline gives CDR1 LNHNV, CDR2 YYDKDF (reference sequence). This chain's CDR3 is CATRTGFLDNYGYTF. For the CDR3, the DNA is TGTGCCACACGTACCGGGTTTCTAGATAACTATGGCTACACCTTC.

The CDR3 nucleotides are TGTGCCAGCAGCCGACTAGCGGGGGACCAAGAGACCCAGTACTTC. It codes for CASSRLAGDQETQYF. The J gene is TRBJ2-5, the V gene TRBV6-5; 12 nucleotides line up with TRBD2. Germline loops: CDR1 MNHEY, CDR2 SVGAGI. Trimming at V came to 6 bases and at J to 0 bases, leaving 2 bases not matched to a gene. The CDR3 runs 15 residues.

The J gene is TRBJ1-3, the V gene TRBV7-9; D perhaps matches TRBD1 (6 bases). Germline values: CDR1 SEHNR, CDR2 FQNEAQ (reference sequence). Trimming took 5 bases from V and 8 from J, leaving 22 bases between them. This CDR3 has 16 amino acids. The CDR3 sequence: CASSTRTAPFQDTIYF. CDR3 in DNA: TGTGCCAGCAGCACCCGGACAGCTCCTTTCCAAGACACCATATATTTT.

The chain couples TRBV6-1 to TRBJ1-1, with TRBD1 identical over 7 bases. V shed 4 bases, J shed 0 bases, and the junction held 8 bases outside the gene matches. The germline gives CDR1 MNHNS, CDR2 SASEGT. The CDR3 spans 16 residues. The CDR3 nucleotides are TGTGCCAGCAGTGTCCCAGGGGGTTCCATGAACACTGAAGCTTTCTTT. It specifies CASSVPGGSMNTEAFF.

The chain uses TRBV5-1 and TRBJ2-3; TRBD1 aligns across 7 bases. Looked up from germline, CDR1 is SGHRS and CDR2 is YFSETQ. Trimming removed 2 bases from V and 2 bases from J; junction bases left unmatched: 5. The CDR3 covers 15 residues. The CDR3 loop reads CASSFEGAATDTQYF. The DNA for the CDR3 is TGCGCCAGCAGCTTCGAGGGGGCGGCCACAGATACGCAGTATTTT.

The rearrangement joins TRBV9 to TRBJ2-3; tentative D call: TRBD2 (5 bases). This CDR3 comprises 15 residues. Trimming left V 2 bases short and J 2 bases short, with 12 bases between. Germline assignment: CDR1 SGDLS and CDR2 YYNGEE. The CDR3 sequence is CASSVDGGFTDTQYF. In nucleotides, the CDR3 is TGTGCCAGCAGCGTTGACGGCGGGTTCACAGATACGCAGTATTTT.

V usage is TRBV2 and J usage is TRBJ1-5; D perhaps matches TRBD1 (5 bases). Germline V gene sequence: CDR1 SNHLY, CDR2 FYNNEI. The V end lost 7 bases, the J end lost 1 base, and 11 bases lay between the germline ends. This CDR3 contains 14 residues. The CDR3 here is CASKLGRSNQPQHF. CDR3 nucleotides: TGTGCCAGCAAGTTGGGGCGCAGCAATCAGCCCCAGCATTTT.

The V gene is TRBV2, the J gene TRBJ2-7; D is unresolved. CDR3 size: 13 residues. V gave up 5 bases and J gave up 4 bases, with 12 bases separating them. The germline V gene has CDR1 SNHLY and CDR2 FYNNEI. For the CDR3, the DNA is TGTGCCAGCAGTCCCCGGGTCCTATACGAGCAGTACTTC. This encodes CASSPRVLYEQYF. Full variable domain (outside the CDR3, taken from reference TRBV2 and TRBJ2-7): EPEVTQTPSHQVTQMGQEVILRCVPISNHLYFYWYRQILGQKVEFLVSFYNNEISEKSEIFDDQFSVERPDGSNFTLKIRSTKLEDSAMYFCASSPRVLYEQYFGPGTRLTVT.

The rearrangement uses TRBV6-5 and TRBJ2-5; D is ambiguous. CDR3 size: 12 residues. CDR1 and CDR2 (germline): MNHEY, SVGAGI. The V and J ends lost 6 bases and 5 bases respectively, with 10 bases between them. The CDR3 nucleotides read TGTGCCAGCAGCCCCACCGGGGAGACCCAGTACTTC. Translating gives CASSPTGETQYF.

The chain uses TRBV18 and TRBJ1-4; 8 bases are shared with TRBD1. J gave up 1 base and V 8 bases, and 9 bases lay outside the gene matches. This CDR3 comprises 16 residues. The V gene's germline CDR1 is KGHSH and CDR2 LQKENI. The CDR3 here is CASPDRDLVTNEKLFF. The CDR3 DNA reads as TGTGCCAGCCCGGACAGGGACCTAGTAACTAATGAAAAACTGTTTTTT.

CDR3 amino acids: CASSPGTATNEKLFF. CDR3 DNA sequence: TGTGCCAGCAGCCCCGGGACAGCAACTAATGAAAAACTGTTTTTT. The chain carries TRBV5-6 and TRBJ1-4, with 7 bases lining up with TRBD1. The CDR3 is 15 residues long. V dropped 4 bases and J dropped 0; count of bases not matched to a gene: 3. Germline V CDR1 and CDR2: SGHDT, YYEEEE.

The rearrangement joins TRBV5-1 to TRBJ2-7, with D perhaps TRBD2 (6 bases). Germline V lookup: CDR1 SGHRS, CDR2 YFSETQ. The CDR3 runs 14 residues. Trimming left V 4 bases short and J 4 bases short, with 15 bases between. CDR3 sequence: CASSAGLEGYEQYF. In DNA form, the CDR3 reads TGCGCCAGCAGCGCGGGGCTAGAAGGGTACGAGCAGTACTTC.

This sequence joins TRBV29-1 and TRBJ1-2; D gene uncertain. This CDR3 has 12 residues. V was shortened by 2 bases and J by 3 bases, with 7 bases between the two germline ends. Germline-derived CDR1 and CDR2 are SQVTM and ANQGSEA. The CDR3 region is CSVETVDYGYTF. CDR3 DNA: TGCAGCGTTGAAACGGTTGACTATGGCTACACCTTC.

J is TRBJ1-6 and V is TRBV2; 7 nucleotides match TRBD1. The V gene end was trimmed by 2 bases and the J gene end by 8 bases; junction bases not matched to a gene: 3. CDR3 length: 14 residues. The V gene's germline CDR1 is SNHLY and CDR2 FYNNEI. The chain's CDR3 is CASSERGPDSPLHF. CDR3 sequence (DNA): TGTGCCAGCAGTGAAAGGGGGCCTGATTCACCCCTCCACTTT.